The 18 T cell receptor beta chains below come from one sample, sequenced in a study of cytomegalovirus exposure and HLA in healthy donors. Vbeta (60) and Jbeta (13) primers were used in the PCR. Only in-frame clones appear in the TCRdb table, and some are missing; sequencing was by immunoSEQ multiplex PCR. The sample contains 150,000 or so clones, approximately 80% of which appear only once. Sequenced material: PBMCs. The receptors were gathered from a woman between 18 and 29 years old in good health and CMV-seronegative.

V and J are TRBV7-9 and TRBJ2-7, with D perhaps matching TRBD1 (6 bases). V lost 5 bases and J lost 9, with 14 bases in between. The CDR3 sequence is 12 residues long. CDR1 SEHNR and CDR2 FQNEAQ come from the germline V gene (reference sequence). The CDR3 nucleotides are TGTGCCAGCAGCGAGACAGGTCTCGGGCAGTACTTC. This encodes CASSETGLGQYF.

As regards this clone: One junction end does not reproduce the germline sequence, and a read error may be involved. The chain couples TRBV4-1 to TRBJ1-3, with no clear D. The CDR3 contains 14 residues. Germline V gene sequence: CDR1 MGHRA, CDR2 YSYEKL. CDR3 nucleotides: TGCGCCAGCAGCGAGGCTTTTGATGGAGACACCATATATTTT. Encoded protein: CASSEAFDGDTIYF.

The genes are TRBV13 and TRBJ1-1, with a possible D match to TRBD1 (6 bases). V was cut by 5 bases and J by 1 base, with 8 bases left in between. Germline CDR1 PRHDT, CDR2 FYEKMQ (reference sequence). There are 13 residues in the CDR3. The CDR3 sequence is CASSPQGNTEAFF. CDR3 in DNA: TGTGCCAGCAGCCCACAGGGGAACACTGAAGCTTTCTTT.

The chain has TRBV5-1 and TRBJ2-3; 8 bases are a match to TRBD1. The V gene's germline CDR1 is SGHRS and CDR2 YFSETQ. CDR3 length: 14 residues. V lost 4 bases to trimming and J lost 5 bases; unmatched junction nucleotides: 6. As DNA, the CDR3 is TGCGCCAGCAGCCCGGACAGGGCTGAAGATACGCAGTATTTT. Amino acid sequence: CASSPDRAEDTQYF.

V is TRBV7-2 and J is TRBJ2-7, with 7 bases matching TRBD1. This CDR3 spans 17 amino acids. The germline CDR1 and CDR2 sequences are SGHTA and FQGNSA. Trimming cost V 7 bases and J 0 bases; bases outside gene matches: 15. The CDR3 protein is CASKIGSGGTRSYEQYF. The CDR3, as DNA: TGTGCCAGCAAAATCGGGTCAGGGGGAACTCGCTCCTACGAGCAGTACTTC.

This clone was recorded a few times. The chain has TRBV6-5 and TRBJ2-2, with 9 bases matching TRBD1. J lost 3 bases, V lost 4 bases, and 6 bases had no gene match. This CDR3 spans 16 amino acids. Germline V lookup: CDR1 MNHEY, CDR2 SVGAGI. The chain's CDR3 is CASSSRDRVDTGELFF. The DNA of the CDR3 is TGTGCCAGCAGTTCCCGGGACAGGGTCGACACCGGGGAGCTGTTTTTT.

V usage is TRBV7-6 and J usage is TRBJ2-1, with D hard to call. Trimming left V 5 bases short and J 9 bases short, with 11 bases between. Looked up from germline, CDR1 is SGHVS and CDR2 is FNYEAQ. The CDR3 extends over 12 amino acids. CDR3 sequence reads: CASSDRSGEQFF. In DNA form, the CDR3 reads TGTGCCAGCAGCGATCGCTCCGGTGAGCAGTTCTTC. Based on the CDR3 plus reference TRBV7-6 and TRBJ2-1, the full variable domain is GAGVSQSPRYKVTKRGQDVALRCDPISGHVSLYWYRQALGQGPEFLTYFNYEAQQDKSGLPNDRFSAERPEGSISTLTIQRTEQRDSAMYRCASSDRSGEQFFGPGTRLTVL.

The rearrangement joins TRBV10-2 to TRBJ1-5; a possible D gene is TRBD1 (6 bases). CDR1 and CDR2 from the germline V gene are WSHSY and SAAADI. V was trimmed by 4 bases and J by 6 bases, leaving 13 bases between them. This CDR3 contains 14 residues. DNA of the CDR3: TGCGCCAGCAGTGCAAAACAGGGAGTTCAGCCCCAGCATTTT. Residues: CASSAKQGVQPQHF.

This rearrangement joins TRBV28 to TRBJ1-5; D is perhaps TRBD1 (6 bases). The germline V and J ends were trimmed by 6 bases and 3 bases, with 12 bases remaining between them. Germline V gene lookup returns CDR1 MDHEN and CDR2 SYDVKM. The CDR3 totals 14 residues. The CDR3 coding sequence is TGTGCCAGCAGCAGGGGATGGGCCAATCAGCCCCAGCATTTT. Protein: CASSRGWANQPQHF.

This clone was found a few times. The chain has TRBV19 and TRBJ2-4, with D perhaps matching TRBD1 (6 bases). This CDR3 comprises 16 residues. Deletions cut 2 bases from V and 0 bases from J, with 11 bases between. Per the germline V gene, CDR1 is LNHDA and CDR2 is SQIVND (reference sequence). The CDR3 DNA sequence: TGTGCCAGTAGTATACCGACAGGCCTAGCCAAAAACATTCAGTACTTC. It encodes CASSIPTGLAKNIQYF. The full variable domain, rest sourced from reference TRBV19 and TRBJ2-4, is DGGITQSPKYLFRKEGQNVTLSCEQNLNHDAMYWYRQDPGQGLRLIYYSQIVNDFQKGDIAEGYSVSREKKESFPLTVTSAQKNPTAFYLCASSIPTGLAKNIQYFGAGTRLSVL.

The rearrangement links TRBV4-2 to TRBJ2-7; D perhaps matches TRBD1 (5 bases). The CDR3 is 14 amino acids. Germline CDR1 reads LGHNA; CDR2 reads YNFKEQ. Trimming took off 1 base at V and 6 bases at J, with 13 bases between the two ends. The chain's CDR3 is CASSQGTKGSEQYF. In DNA form, the CDR3 reads TGTGCCAGCAGCCAAGGCACTAAGGGGTCCGAGCAGTACTTC.

The chain links TRBV6-1 to TRBJ2-7; 9 nucleotides align to TRBD1. With 4 bases clipped from V and 5 bases from J, the junction kept 9 bases outside the gene matches. The germline V gene has CDR1 MNHNS and CDR2 SASEGT. This CDR3 contains 15 residues. The CDR3 sequence: CASSGRQGDHHEQYF. For the CDR3, the DNA is TGTGCCAGCAGTGGCCGACAGGGGGATCACCACGAGCAGTACTTC.

This sequence joins TRBV21-1 and TRBJ2-2; the DNA was not compared with TRBD1, the D call given in the table. TRBV21-1 is a known pseudogene. The CDR3 runs 15 residues. The CDR3 reads CASSKRGQDTGELFF. CDR3 DNA sequence: TGTGCCAGCAGCAAACGGGGACAGGACACCGGGGAGCTGTTTTTT.

This chain connects TRBV28 to TRBJ1-4; tentatively, D is TRBD1 (5 bases). Germline assignment: CDR1 MDHEN and CDR2 SYDVKM. The V gene lost 6 bases and the J gene lost 4 bases, with 18 bases spanning the gap. CDR3 length: 16 residues. CDR3 bases: TGTGCCAGCAGCCTGCCACCCGGGAGGGGTAATGAAAAACTGTTTTTT. It yields the protein CASSLPPGRGNEKLFF. The full variable domain, completed using reference TRBV28 and TRBJ1-4, is DVKVTQSSRYLVKRTGEKVFLECVQDMDHENMFWYRQDPGLGLRLIYFSYDVKMKEKGDIPEGYSVSREKKERFSLILESASTNQTSMYLCASSLPPGRGNEKLFFGSGTQLSVL.

This chain uses TRBV29-1 with TRBJ2-3; 8 positions match TRBD2. This CDR3 has 15 amino acids. Per the germline V gene, CDR1 is SQVTM and CDR2 is ANQGSEA. V was pared by 1 base and J by 6 bases, with 9 bases of the junction left unmatched. CDR3 residues: CSVEVGLAGKDTQYF. CDR3 in DNA: TGCAGCGTTGAAGTCGGGCTAGCGGGTAAGGATACGCAGTATTTT.

This clone was recorded a few times. The genes are TRBV7-2 and TRBJ2-7; D gene unclear. Germline values: CDR1 SGHTA, CDR2 FQGNSA. This CDR3 spans 14 amino acids. V lost 1 base and J lost 2, with 9 bases in between. The CDR3 region has the DNA TGTGCCAGCAGCTTAGTAAAACAAACCTACGAGCAGTACTTC. Its translation is CASSLVKQTYEQYF. Using reference TRBV7-2 and TRBJ2-7 for the parts outside the CDR3, the full variable domain is GAGVSQSPSNKVTEKGKDVELRCDPISGHTALYWYRQSLGQGLEFLIYFQGNSAPDKSGLPSDRFSAERTGGSVSTLTIQRTQQEDSAVYLCASSLVKQTYEQYFGPGTRLTVT.

This sequence joins TRBV7-3 and TRBJ2-2; the match to TRBD2 covers 7 bases. The germline V gene encodes CDR1 SGHTA and CDR2 FQGTGA. The CDR3 is made up of 16 amino acids. Trimming at V came to 4 bases and at J to 6 bases, leaving 11 bases not matched to a gene. The CDR3 DNA is TGTGCCAGCAGCTCTAATGCGGGAGAGACGGCCGGGGAGCTGTTTTTT. This gives the protein CASSSNAGETAGELFF.

The V and J genes are TRBV27 and TRBJ1-5; TRBD1 aligns across 8 bases. CDR3 size: 14 residues. From germline, CDR1 is MNHEY and CDR2 SMNVEV (reference sequence). The junction had 6 bases not matched to a gene; V was cut back by 6 bases and J by 5 bases. CDR3 in amino acids: CASSPGGSYQPQHF. The CDR3 DNA sequence: TGTGCCAGCAGCCCAGGGGGCTCGTATCAGCCCCAGCATTTT.